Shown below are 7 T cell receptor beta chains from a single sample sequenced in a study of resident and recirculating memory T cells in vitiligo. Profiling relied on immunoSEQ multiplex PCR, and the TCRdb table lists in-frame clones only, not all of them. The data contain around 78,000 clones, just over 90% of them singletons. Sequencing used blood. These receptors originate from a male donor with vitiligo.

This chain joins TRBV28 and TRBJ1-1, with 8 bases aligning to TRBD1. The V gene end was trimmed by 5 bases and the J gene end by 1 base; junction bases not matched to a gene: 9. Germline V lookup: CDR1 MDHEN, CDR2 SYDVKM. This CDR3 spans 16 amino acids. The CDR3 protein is CASSPRPGQANTEAFF. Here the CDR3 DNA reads TGTGCCAGCAGTCCCCGACCGGGACAGGCGAACACTGAAGCTTTCTTT. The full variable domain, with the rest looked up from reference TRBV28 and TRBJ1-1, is DVKVTQSSRYLVKRTGEKVFLECVQDMDHENMFWYRQDPGLGLRLIYFSYDVKMKEKGDIPEGYSVSREKKERFSLILESASTNQTSMYLCASSPRPGQANTEAFFGQGTRLTVV.

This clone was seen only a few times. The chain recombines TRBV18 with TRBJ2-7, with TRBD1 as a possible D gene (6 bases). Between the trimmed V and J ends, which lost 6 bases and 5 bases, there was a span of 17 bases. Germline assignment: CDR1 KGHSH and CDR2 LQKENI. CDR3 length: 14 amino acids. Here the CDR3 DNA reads TGTGCCAGCTCCCCCACCGGGACATCCGACGAGCAGTACTTC. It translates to CASSPTGTSDEQYF.

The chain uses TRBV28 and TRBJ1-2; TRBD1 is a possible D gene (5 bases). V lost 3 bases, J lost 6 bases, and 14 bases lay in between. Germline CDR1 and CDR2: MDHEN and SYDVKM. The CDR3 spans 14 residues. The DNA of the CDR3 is TGTGCCAGCAGTTTGTGGGGGGAGGTAGATGGCTACACCTTC. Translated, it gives CASSLWGEVDGYTF.

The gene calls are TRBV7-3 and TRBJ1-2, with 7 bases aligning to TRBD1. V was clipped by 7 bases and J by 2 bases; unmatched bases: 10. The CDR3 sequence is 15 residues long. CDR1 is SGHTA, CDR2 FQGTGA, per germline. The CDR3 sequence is CASNSPIRGNYGYTF. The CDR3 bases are TGTGCCAGCAACTCCCCCATCAGGGGGAACTATGGCTACACCTTC.

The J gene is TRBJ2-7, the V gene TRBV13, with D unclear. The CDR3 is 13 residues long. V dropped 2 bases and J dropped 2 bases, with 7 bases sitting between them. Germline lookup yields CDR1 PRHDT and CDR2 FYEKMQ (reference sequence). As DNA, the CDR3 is TGTGCCAGCAGCTTAAACAGAGCCTACGAGCAGTACTTC. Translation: CASSLNRAYEQYF.

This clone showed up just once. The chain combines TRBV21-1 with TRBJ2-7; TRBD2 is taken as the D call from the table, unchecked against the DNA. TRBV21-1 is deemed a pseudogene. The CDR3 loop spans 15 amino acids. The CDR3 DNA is TGTGCCAGCAGAGGGACTGGCGGGGATGGCTACGAGCAGTACTTC. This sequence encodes CASRGTGGDGYEQYF.

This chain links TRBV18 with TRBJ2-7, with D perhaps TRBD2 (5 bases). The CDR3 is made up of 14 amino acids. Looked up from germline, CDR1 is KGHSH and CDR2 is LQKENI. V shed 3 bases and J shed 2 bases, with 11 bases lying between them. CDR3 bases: TGTGCCAGCTCACCCGCGGGCCTTCCCTACGAGCAGTACTTC. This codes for CASSPAGLPYEQYF.